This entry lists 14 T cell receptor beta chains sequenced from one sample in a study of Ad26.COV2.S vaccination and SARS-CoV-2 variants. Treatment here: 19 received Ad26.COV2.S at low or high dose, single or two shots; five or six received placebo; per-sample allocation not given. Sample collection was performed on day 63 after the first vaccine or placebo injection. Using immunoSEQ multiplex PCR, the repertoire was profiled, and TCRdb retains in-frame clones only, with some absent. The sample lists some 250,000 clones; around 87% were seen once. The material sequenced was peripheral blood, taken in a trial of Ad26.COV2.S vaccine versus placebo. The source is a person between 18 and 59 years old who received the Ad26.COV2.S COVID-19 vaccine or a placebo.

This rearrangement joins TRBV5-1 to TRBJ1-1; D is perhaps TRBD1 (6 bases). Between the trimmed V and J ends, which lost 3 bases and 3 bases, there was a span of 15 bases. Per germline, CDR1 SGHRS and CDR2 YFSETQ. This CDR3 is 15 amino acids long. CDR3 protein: CASSSNQGYDTEAFF. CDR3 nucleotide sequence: TGCGCCAGCAGCTCTAACCAGGGGTATGACACTGAAGCTTTCTTT.

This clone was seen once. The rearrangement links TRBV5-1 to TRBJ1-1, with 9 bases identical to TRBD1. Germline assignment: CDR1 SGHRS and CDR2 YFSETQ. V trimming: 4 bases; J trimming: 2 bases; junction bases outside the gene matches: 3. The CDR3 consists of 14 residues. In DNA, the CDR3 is TGCGCCAGCAGCCCGACAGGGGGAAACACTGAAGCTTTCTTT. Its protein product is CASSPTGGNTEAFF. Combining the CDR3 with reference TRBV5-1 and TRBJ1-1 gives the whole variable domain KAGVTQTPRYLIKTRGQQVTLSCSPISGHRSVSWYQQTPGQGLQFLFEYFSETQRNKGNFPGRFSGRQFSNSRSEMNVSTLELGDSALYLCASSPTGGNTEAFFGQGTRLTVV.

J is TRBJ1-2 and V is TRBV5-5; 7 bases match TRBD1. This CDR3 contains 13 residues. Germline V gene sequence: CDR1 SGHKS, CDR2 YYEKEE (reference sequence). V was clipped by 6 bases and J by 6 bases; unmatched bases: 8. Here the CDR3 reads CASTQTGVHGYTF. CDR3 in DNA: TGTGCCAGCACTCAAACAGGGGTACATGGCTACACCTTC.

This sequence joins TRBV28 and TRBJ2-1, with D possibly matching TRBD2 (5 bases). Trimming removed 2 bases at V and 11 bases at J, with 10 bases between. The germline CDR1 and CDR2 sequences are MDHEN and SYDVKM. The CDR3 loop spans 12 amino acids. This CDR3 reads CASSLPRGKQFF. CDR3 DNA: TGTGCCAGCAGTTTACCCCGGGGAAAGCAGTTCTTC.

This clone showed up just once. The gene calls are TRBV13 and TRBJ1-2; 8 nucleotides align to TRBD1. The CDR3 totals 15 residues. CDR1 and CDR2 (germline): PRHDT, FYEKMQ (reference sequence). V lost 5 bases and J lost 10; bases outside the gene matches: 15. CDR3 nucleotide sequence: TGTGCCAGCAGCACTTGGGGCAGGGGGCGTTTTGCCTACACCTTC. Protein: CASSTWGRGRFAYTF.

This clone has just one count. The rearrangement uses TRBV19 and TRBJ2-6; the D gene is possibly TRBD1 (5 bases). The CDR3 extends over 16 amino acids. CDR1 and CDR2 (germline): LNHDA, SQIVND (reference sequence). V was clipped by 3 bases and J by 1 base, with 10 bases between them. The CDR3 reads CASSISQGSGANVLTF. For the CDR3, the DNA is TGTGCCAGTAGTATTAGTCAGGGATCTGGGGCCAACGTCCTGACTTTC.

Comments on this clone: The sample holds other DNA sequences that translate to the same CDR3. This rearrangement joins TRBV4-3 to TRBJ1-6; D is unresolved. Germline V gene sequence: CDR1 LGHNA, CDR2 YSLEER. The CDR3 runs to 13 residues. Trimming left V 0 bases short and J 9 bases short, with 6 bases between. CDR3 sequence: CASSQDRGSPLHF. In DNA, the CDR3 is TGCGCCAGCAGCCAAGATCGGGGTTCACCCCTCCACTTT.

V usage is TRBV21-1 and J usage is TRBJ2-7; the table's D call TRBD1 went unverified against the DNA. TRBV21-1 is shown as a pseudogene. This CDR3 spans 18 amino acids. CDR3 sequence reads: CASSKAQGRTGATYEQYF. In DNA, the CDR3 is TGTGCCAGCAGCAAAGCGCAAGGCCGGACAGGTGCCACCTACGAGCAGTACTTC.

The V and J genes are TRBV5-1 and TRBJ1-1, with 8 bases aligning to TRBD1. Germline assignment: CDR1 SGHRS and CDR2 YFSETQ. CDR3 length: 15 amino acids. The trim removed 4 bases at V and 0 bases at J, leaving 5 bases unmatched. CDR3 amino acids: CASSPWTGLNTEAFF. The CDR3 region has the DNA TGCGCCAGCAGCCCCTGGACAGGGCTGAACACTGAAGCTTTCTTT. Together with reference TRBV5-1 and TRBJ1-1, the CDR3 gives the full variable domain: KAGVTQTPRYLIKTRGQQVTLSCSPISGHRSVSWYQQTPGQGLQFLFEYFSETQRNKGNFPGRFSGRQFSNSRSEMNVSTLELGDSALYLCASSPWTGLNTEAFFGQGTRLTVV.

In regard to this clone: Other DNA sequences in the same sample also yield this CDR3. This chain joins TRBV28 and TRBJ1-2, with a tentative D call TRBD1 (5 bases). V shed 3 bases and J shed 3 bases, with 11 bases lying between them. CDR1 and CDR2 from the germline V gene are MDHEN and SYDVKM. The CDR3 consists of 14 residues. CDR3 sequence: CASSFTGADYGYTF. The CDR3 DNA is TGTGCCAGCAGTTTTACCGGGGCGGACTATGGCTACACCTTC.

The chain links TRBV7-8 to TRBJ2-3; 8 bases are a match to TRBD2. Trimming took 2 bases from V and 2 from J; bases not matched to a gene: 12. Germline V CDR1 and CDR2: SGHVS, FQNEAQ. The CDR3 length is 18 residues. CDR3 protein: CASSLPGGVAGPTDTQYF. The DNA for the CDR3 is TGTGCCAGCAGCTTACCGGGGGGCGTAGCGGGACCCACAGATACGCAGTATTTT.

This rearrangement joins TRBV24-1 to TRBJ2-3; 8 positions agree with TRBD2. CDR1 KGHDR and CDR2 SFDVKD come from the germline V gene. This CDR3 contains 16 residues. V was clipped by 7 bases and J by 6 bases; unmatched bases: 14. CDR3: CATRDGRARTLDTQYF. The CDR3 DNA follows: TGTGCCACCAGGGACGGGAGGGCCAGGACTCTTGATACGCAGTATTTT.

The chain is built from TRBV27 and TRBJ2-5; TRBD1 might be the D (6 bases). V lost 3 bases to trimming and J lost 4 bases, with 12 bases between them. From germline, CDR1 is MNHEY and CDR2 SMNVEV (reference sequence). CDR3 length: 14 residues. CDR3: CASSFGQTSETQYF. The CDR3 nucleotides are TGTGCCAGCAGTTTCGGACAGACCTCAGAGACCCAGTACTTC.

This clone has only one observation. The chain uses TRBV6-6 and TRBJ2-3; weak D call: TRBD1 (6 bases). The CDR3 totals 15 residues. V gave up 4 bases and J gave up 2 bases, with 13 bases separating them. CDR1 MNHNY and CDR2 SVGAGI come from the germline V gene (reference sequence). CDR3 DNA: TGTGCCAGCAGTTGGACAGAGCGCCTCACAGATACGCAGTATTTT. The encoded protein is CASSWTERLTDTQYF.